Below, 12 T cell receptor beta chains from the same sample are listed, as sequenced in a study of CD8+ T cells in alopecia areata. The treatment denotes: oral pan-JAK inhibitor, 5-10 mg twice daily. Extracted RNA was reverse transcribed, and the resulting cDNA served as sequencing template. Assay: immunoSEQ multiplex PCR; the TCRdb copy retains only in-frame clones and omits some. This sample yields about 180,000 clones, of which roughly 50% are seen a single time; roughly a tenth belongs to the top ten. This specimen consisted of CD8+ T cells sorted from blood, obtained at week 24, from a patient treated with tofacitinib. Receptors were obtained from a human donor with alopecia areata.

The chain recombines TRBV5-4 with TRBJ2-3; D unresolved. The V end lost 4 bases, the J end lost 6 bases, and 9 bases lay between the germline ends. CDR3 length equals 12 residues. CDR1 is SGHNT and CDR2 is YYREEE in the germline V gene (reference sequence). CDR3 DNA sequence: TGTGCCAGCAGCAACCACGGGGATACGCAGTATTTT. Its translation: CASSNHGDTQYF.

This chain uses TRBV6-5 with TRBJ1-1; D gene uncertain. Trimming shortened V by 2 bases and J by 1 base, and 11 bases separated the two germline ends. CDR1 and CDR2 (germline): MNHEY, SVGAGI. CDR3 length equals 15 residues. The CDR3 protein is CASSYGRGRNTEAFF. CDR3 sequence (DNA): TGTGCCAGCAGTTACGGGCGGGGTCGGAACACTGAAGCTTTCTTT.

V usage is TRBV14 and J usage is TRBJ2-3; TRBD2 matches 10 bases. The CDR3 covers 18 residues. Germline loops: CDR1 SGHDN, CDR2 FVKESK. The junction had 14 bases not matched to a gene; V was cut back by 6 bases and J by 2 bases. The CDR3 region is CASSQKGSGLAATDTQYF. CDR3 nucleotide sequence: TGTGCCAGCAGTCAAAAAGGGTCCGGACTAGCGGCCACAGATACGCAGTATTTT.

The rearrangement links TRBV5-1 to TRBJ2-2; D is ambiguous. The germline V gene has CDR1 SGHRS and CDR2 YFSETQ. V was clipped by 0 bases and J by 1 base, with 4 bases between them. CDR3 length: 14 residues. The CDR3 coding sequence is TGCGCCAGCAGCTTGGGCAGGAACACCGGGGAGCTGTTTTTT. It codes for CASSLGRNTGELFF.

The gene calls are TRBV5-6 and TRBJ2-6, with TRBD1 matching over 7 bases. This CDR3 is 15 amino acids long. The V gene end was trimmed by 5 bases and the J gene end by 2 bases; junction bases not matched to a gene: 4. Germline lookup yields CDR1 SGHDT and CDR2 YYEEEE. In nucleotides, the CDR3 is TGTGCCAGCAGTTTTCAGGGGGCTGGGGCCAACGTCCTGACTTTC. The encoded protein is CASSFQGAGANVLTF.

The rearrangement joins TRBV9 to TRBJ1-1; D possibly corresponds to TRBD1 (5 bases). The CDR3 covers 13 residues. V was shortened by 0 bases and J by 6 bases, with 9 bases between the two germline ends. CDR1 SGDLS and CDR2 YYNGEE come from the germline V gene. DNA of the CDR3: TGTGCCAGCAGCGTAGCCGGGACCTCTGAAGCTTTCTTT. Encoded protein: CASSVAGTSEAFF.

J is TRBJ2-3 and V is TRBV7-8; possibly TRBD1 for D (6 bases). V lost 2 bases to trimming and J lost 2 bases, with 14 bases between them. Germline V CDR1 and CDR2: SGHVS, FQNEAQ. This CDR3 region has 16 residues. This CDR3 is CASSLTLGGNTDTQYF. As DNA, the CDR3 is TGTGCCAGCAGCTTAACGCTAGGGGGTAACACAGATACGCAGTATTTT.

The genes are TRBV4-1 and TRBJ2-7; 10 positions agree with TRBD1. Germline CDR1 is MGHRA and CDR2 is YSYEKL. Trimming removed 6 bases from V and 4 bases from J; junction bases left unmatched: 9. The CDR3 has 15 amino acids. CDR3 DNA: TGCGCCAGCAGTATCGGAGGACAGGGGGTATACGAGCAGTACTTC. Protein product: CASSIGGQGVYEQYF.

The rearrangement joins TRBV5-6 to TRBJ2-3, with D possibly being TRBD1 or TRBD2 (7 bases each). Per the germline V gene, CDR1 is SGHDT and CDR2 is YYEEEE. Trimming shortened V by 3 bases and J by 10 bases, and 15 bases separated the two germline ends. The CDR3 is made up of 13 amino acids. The CDR3 region is CASSSGGDSPQYF. As DNA, the CDR3 is TGTGCCAGCAGCTCAGGGGGGGACTCACCGCAGTATTTT.

This clone has only a few counts. The chain uses TRBV7-8 and TRBJ2-1; D is possibly TRBD2 (5 bases). Germline lookup yields CDR1 SGHVS and CDR2 FQNEAQ. The V end was cut by 5 bases, the J end by 6 bases, with 11 bases between. The CDR3 spans 13 residues. The CDR3 loop reads CASSPGVRNEQFF. The CDR3, as DNA: TGTGCCAGCAGCCCCGGGGTCCGCAATGAGCAGTTCTTC.

This clone appeared a few times. The rearrangement uses TRBV6-1 and TRBJ1-4; 8 bases are shared with TRBD1. The CDR3 totals 17 residues. The germline gives CDR1 MNHNS, CDR2 SASEGT. After removal of 2 bases from V and 7 bases from J, the junction contained 12 bases not matched to a gene. The CDR3 bases are TGTGCCAGCAGTGAACAAAAAGTTCGGGACAGGAGTGAAAAACTGTTTTTT. This gives the protein CASSEQKVRDRSEKLFF.

This clone was seen more than once but under ten times. The chain combines TRBV11-2 with TRBJ1-2; no firm D call. CDR1 and CDR2 (germline): SGHAT, FQNNGV. Trimming took off 6 bases at V and 6 bases at J, with 14 bases between the two ends. The CDR3 is made up of 13 amino acids. The CDR3 DNA sequence: TGTGCCAGCAGACTCGGGAGCGCGGATGGCTACACCTTC. Translation: CASRLGSADGYTF.